The clone carrying this T cell receptor beta chain was seen only once. Its specificity is unknown. Assay: immunoSEQ multiplex PCR; the TCRdb copy retains only in-frame clones and omits some. Of around 100,000 clones listed, about four fifths were seen once; the top ten hold nearly 5.5%. This CDR3 comprises 15 residues. Deletions cut 3 bases from V and 1 base from J, with 13 bases between. CDR1 and CDR2 (germline): SGDLS, YYNGEE. The sample originates from a study of a mutant IDH1 vaccine in newly diagnosed glioma. Background on the study: Patients under treatment included about 60% males and approximately 38% females and had a mean age of approximately 40 years. Pretreatment consisted of radiotherapy, temozolomide, or both, with most receiving both.

Time point given: baseline, week 1 (first vaccination visit). As for treatment: pre-vaccination baseline after standard-of-care therapy. Whole-study results and caveats: Pseudoprogression seemed unlinked to shifts in top peripheral T cell clonotypes. There were vaccine-induced immune responses in roughly 95% of the patients.

The sequences come from PBMCs, collected from a glioma patient treated with radiotherapy, temozolomide or both. The clonotype comes from a man aged 35 to 55 with glioma. Some clones in this sample may be carry-over from other donors' samples. V gene TRBV9 combines with J gene TRBJ1-1; the D gene is possibly TRBD1 (6 bases). Here the CDR3 DNA reads TGTGCCAGCAGCGCCTACAGGGACGGGAACACTGAAGCTTTCTTT. It codes for CASSAYRDGNTEAFF. Full variable domain (missing parts from reference TRBV9 and TRBJ1-1): DSGVTQTPKHLITATGQRVTLRCSPRSGDLSVYWYQQSLDQGLQFLIQYYNGEERAKGNILERFSAQQFPDLHSELNLSSLELGDSALYFCASSAYRDGNTEAFFGQGTRLTVV.